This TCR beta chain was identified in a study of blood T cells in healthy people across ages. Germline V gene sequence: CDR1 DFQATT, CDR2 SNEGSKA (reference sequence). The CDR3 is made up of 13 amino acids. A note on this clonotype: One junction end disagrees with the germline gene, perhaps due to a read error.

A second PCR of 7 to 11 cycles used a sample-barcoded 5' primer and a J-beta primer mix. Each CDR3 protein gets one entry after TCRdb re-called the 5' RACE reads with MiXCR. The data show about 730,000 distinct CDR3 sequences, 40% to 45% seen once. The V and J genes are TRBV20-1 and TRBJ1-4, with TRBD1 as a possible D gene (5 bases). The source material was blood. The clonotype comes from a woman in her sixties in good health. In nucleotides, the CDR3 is TGCAGTGCTCCGGGAGGGGCTGTGGAAAAACTGTCTTTT. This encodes CSAPGGAVEKLSF.